The sequence of this T cell receptor (beta chain) was determined in a study of blood T cell repertoires in COVID-19 (dated by TCRdb to about 2020). Turning to the overall study: Samples from collaborators originated in the United States, Italy and Spain and spanned both the acute and convalescent phases of COVID-19. The prospective study material was composed of cDNA or gDNA derived from T cells, B-cell-depleted T cells, or PBMCs. Deeply sampled blood TCRbeta repertoires from subjects exposed to, actively infected with, or recovered from COVID-19 were included in the dataset. The repertoires were released in a freely available public database intended as a resource for research on the immune response to SARS-CoV-2. The samples were drawn from two sources: the first 160 participants of the ongoing ImmuneRACE study, and 1,200 or so subjects contributed by 6 global collaborators. Nearly every sample came with metadata listing a de-identified subject ID, COVID-19 status, age in years and sex. HLA class I and class II types, where available, came from metadata supplied by the sample provider rather than from assay-based typing. Overall study outcomes, separate from this receptor: The amount of clinical and demographic metadata varied by source and participant and was provided uncurated.

One collaborating source in Seattle enrolled patients during active infection and followed them longitudinally through the course of disease. The collaborating institutions used their own protocols to collect whole blood in K2EDTA tubes. For TCRbeta analysis, collaborator samples were shipped as frozen whole blood, as isolated PBMCs, or as DNA extracted from either sample type. As concerns this clone: Its antigen remains unidentified. No base quality information exists; no much larger clone differs at one position.

TCRbeta CDR3 regions were amplified from genomic DNA using the immunoSEQ Assay, a bias-controlled multiplex PCR. In the source study's methods: The number of nucleated cells in each sample was estimated by amplification of reference gene primers within the assay. To quantify the absolute abundance of each unique TCRbeta CDR3 rearrangement, sequence reads were collapsed and filtered. For each sample, productive Simpson clonality was calculated as the square root of Simpson's diversity index over productive rearrangements. The table comes from immuneACCESS by way of TCRdb, which keeps in-frame sequences with V and J called. Part of the clones is missing from these tables; in studies checked, under half for an unresolved V gene and the rest for unknown reasons. The D gene and trimming were derived from the DNA, and the V and J assignments and clone size from that table. Recorded for this sample are just under 350,000 clones; 88% of them occurred a single time. About 7.3% of the sample belongs to the ten largest clones.

According to the germline V gene, CDR1 reads SGDLS and CDR2 reads YYNGEE. From V the trimming removes 6 bases and from J it removes 6 bases, while the gene matches leave 8 bases of the junction unaccounted for. The CDR3 spans 14 residues, from the cysteine through the phenylalanine. Only the CDR3 portion is preserved as DNA: 42 bases, with reading frame beginning at the first base. The receptor's source is a woman aged 70-85 years with COVID-19, enrolled during active disease. Rearrangement joined TRBV9 to TRBJ1-5; TRBD1 lines up with 8 middle nucleotides. The sample comprised peripheral blood. DNA sequence: TGTGCCAGCAACTTAGGACAGGGTAGTCAGCCCCAGCATTTT. Its protein is CASNLGQGSQPQHF.